This TCR beta chain came from a study of T cell repertoires in cytomegalovirus infection. For the study at large: Public TCR beta signature analysis indicated the presence of both CMV infection and matching HLA type. General study points: Of the TCR beta families, the public ones yielded a cumulative frequency that identified carriers of CMV plus the relevant HLA.

TCRdb itself ran the reads through MiXCR, one entry per CDR3 protein. Of around 260,000 distinct CDR3 sequences detected, roughly 9.1% appear once; the ten largest clones hold roughly 15%. This clonotype was seen at least ten times. Antigen unknown. Deletions cut 1 base from V and 8 bases from J, with 23 bases between. The CDR3 is 17 amino acids. CDR1 and CDR2 from the germline V gene are SGHTA and FQGNSA. The TCR comes from a human donor in good health (CMV status not recorded). Some clones in this sample may be carry-over from other donors' samples. V and J are TRBV7-2 and TRBJ1-2; D possibly corresponds to TRBD1 (6 bases). The source material was PBMCs. The DNA of the CDR3 is TGTGCCAGCAGCTTAGGACGCATCTCCGCGGCTGGGGGCGGCTACACCTTC. It yields the protein CASSLGRISAAGGGYTF.